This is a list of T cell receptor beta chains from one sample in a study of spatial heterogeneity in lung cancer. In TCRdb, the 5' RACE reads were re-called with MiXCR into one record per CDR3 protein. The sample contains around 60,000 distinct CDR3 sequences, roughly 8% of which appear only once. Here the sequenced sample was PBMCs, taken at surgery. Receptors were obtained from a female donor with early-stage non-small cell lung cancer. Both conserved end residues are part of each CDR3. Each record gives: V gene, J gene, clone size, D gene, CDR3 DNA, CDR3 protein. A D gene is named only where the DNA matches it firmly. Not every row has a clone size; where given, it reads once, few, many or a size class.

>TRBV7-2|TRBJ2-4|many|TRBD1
TGTGCCAGCAGCTTAGAGGGGACAGCAAACATTCAGTACTTC
CASSLEGTANIQYF
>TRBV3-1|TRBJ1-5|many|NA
TGTGCCAGCAGCCAAGACGGAGATCAGCCCCAGCATTTT
CASSQDGDQPQHF
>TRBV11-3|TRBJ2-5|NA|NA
TGTGCCAGCAGGGCTCCACGGTTATTCGACGAGACCCAGTACTTC
CASRAPRLFDETQYF
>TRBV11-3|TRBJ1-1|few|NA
TGTGCCAGCAGCTTAGACGGGACAAGGGATTTGGAAGCTTTCTTT
CASSLDGTRDLEAFF
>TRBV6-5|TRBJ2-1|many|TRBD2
TGTGCCAGCAGTTATGCGGATGCCCGGGGGGATGAGCAGTTCTTC
CASSYADARGDEQFF
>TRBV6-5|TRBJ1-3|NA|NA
TGTGCCAGCAGTTACCGGGCCGGAGACACCATATATTTT
CASSYRAGDTIYF
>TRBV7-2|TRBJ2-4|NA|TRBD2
TGTGCCAGCAGCTTAGGCGGGAGGACTAGAAACATTCAGTACTTC
CASSLGGRTRNIQYF
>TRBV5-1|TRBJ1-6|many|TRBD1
TGCGCCAGCAGCGTTGGGGGACAGGGAAGTTCACCCCTCCACTTT
CASSVGGQGSSPLHF
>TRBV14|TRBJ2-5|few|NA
TGTGCCAGCGCCGGGGGTTTACAAGAGACCCAGTACTTC
CASAGGLQETQYF
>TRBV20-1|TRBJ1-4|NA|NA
TGCAGTGCTAGAGAGGGGGCGACTAATGAAAAACTGTTTTTT
CSAREGATNEKLFF
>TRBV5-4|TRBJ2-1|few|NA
TGTGCCAGCAGCCCGGGCGGGTTTATACCTGGGAATGAGCAGTTCTTC
CASSPGGFIPGNEQFF
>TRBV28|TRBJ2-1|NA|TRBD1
TGTGCCAGCAGCAGCCTCGGGACAGGGGGCTCCTACAATGAGCAGTTCTTC
CASSSLGTGGSYNEQFF
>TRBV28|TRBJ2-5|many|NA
TGTGCCAGCAGTTTCTTGTACAGCCAAGAGACCCAGTACTTC
CASSFLYSQETQYF
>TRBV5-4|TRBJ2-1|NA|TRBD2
TGTGTCAGCAGCTTGGTTTCCTGGGCGGGAGGGCCACATGAGCAGTTCTTC
CVSSLVSWAGGPHEQFF
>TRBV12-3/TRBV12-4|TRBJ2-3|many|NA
TGTGCCACCCTTTTTGAAGGCCGCAGCACAGATACGCAGTATTTT
CATLFEGRSTDTQYF
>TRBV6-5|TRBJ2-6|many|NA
TGTGCCAGCAGTTACGCCCCGGGACGGCCCTCTGGGGCCAACGTCCTGACTTTC
CASSYAPGRPSGANVLTF
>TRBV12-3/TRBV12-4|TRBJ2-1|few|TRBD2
TGTGCCAGCAGTAGGGAACCTAGCGGGAGGGCCAAGAGAGAGCAGTTCTTC
CASSREPSGRAKREQFF
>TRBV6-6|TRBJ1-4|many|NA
TGTGCCAGCAGTCGAGGGCAGGGGATCTCCGCGAATGAAAAACTGTTTTTT
CASSRGQGISANEKLFF
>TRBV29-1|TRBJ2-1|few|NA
TGCAGCGCTGTGGTTAGCCCCCCGTACAATGAGCAGTTCTTC
CSAVVSPPYNEQFF
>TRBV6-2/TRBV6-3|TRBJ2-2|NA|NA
TGTGCCAGCAGTTACTTAGGACCTTCCACCGGGGAGCTGTTTTTT
CASSYLGPSTGELFF
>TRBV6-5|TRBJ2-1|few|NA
TGTGCCAGCAGTTACCCCCTGACCGTGAATGAGCAGTTCTTC
CASSYPLTVNEQFF
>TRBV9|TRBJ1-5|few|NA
TGTGCCAGCAGCCCTATGCAGGACATCCCAGGACCCCAGCATTTT
CASSPMQDIPGPQHF
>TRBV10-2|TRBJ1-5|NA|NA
TGCGCCAGCAGTGAGTCTGGAGTTAATCAGCCCCAGCATTTT
CASSESGVNQPQHF
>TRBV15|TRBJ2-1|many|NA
TGTGCCACCAGCGCCCACAGGGAGTCAGTCAATGAGCAGTTCTTC
CATSAHRESVNEQFF
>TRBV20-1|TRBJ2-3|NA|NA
TGCAGTGCGTCTAGGGGGGGCGTTGGCACAGATACGCAGTATTTT
CSASRGGVGTDTQYF
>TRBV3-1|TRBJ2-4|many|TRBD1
TGTGCCAGCAGCGGGACAGGGGATGCCAAAAACATTCAGTACTTC
CASSGTGDAKNIQYF
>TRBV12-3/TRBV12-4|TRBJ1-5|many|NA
TGTGCCAGCAGTTTAAGGGACGGATACAATCAGCCCCAGCATTTT
CASSLRDGYNQPQHF
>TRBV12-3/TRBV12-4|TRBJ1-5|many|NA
TGTGCCAGCAGCCTAAATGGCAATCAGCCCCAGCATTTT
CASSLNGNQPQHF
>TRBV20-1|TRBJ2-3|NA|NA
TGCAGTGCTAGAGATCAAAGCACAGATACGCAGTATTTT
CSARDQSTDTQYF
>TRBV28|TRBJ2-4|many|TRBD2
TGTGCCAGCACCCTGGGACTAGCGGGACCAGCATCCATAGCCAAAAACATTCAGTACTTC
CASTLGLAGPASIAKNIQYF
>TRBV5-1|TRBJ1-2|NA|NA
TGCGCCAGCAGTCCGGGACTTGGCTACACCTTC
CASSPGLGYTF
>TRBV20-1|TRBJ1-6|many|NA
TGCAGTGCTAGAGCCCCCCTAGATAATTCACCCCTCCACTTT
CSARAPLDNSPLHF
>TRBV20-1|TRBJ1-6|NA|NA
TGCAGTGCTAGGGGGCGCCCGCTTAATTCACCCCTCCACTTT
CSARGRPLNSPLHF
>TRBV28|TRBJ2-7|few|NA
TGTGCCAGCAGTTTGGGGGCTCGGGAGCAGTACTTC
CASSLGAREQYF
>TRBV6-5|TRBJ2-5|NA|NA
TGTGCCAGCAGCACTCCAGGGCAAGAGACCCAGTACTTC
CASSTPGQETQYF
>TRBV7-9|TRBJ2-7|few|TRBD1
TGTGCCAGCACCCGAGACAGGGCTCCCTACGAGCAGTACTTC
CASTRDRAPYEQYF
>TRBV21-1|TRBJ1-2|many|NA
TGTGCCAGCAGCAAAGGGCAGGGGGCGCGATATGGCTACACCTTC
CASSKGQGARYGYTF
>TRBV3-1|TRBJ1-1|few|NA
TGTGCCAGCAGCCAAGAGGGGGTTACTGAAGCTTTCTTT
CASSQEGVTEAFF
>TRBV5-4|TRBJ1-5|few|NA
TGTGCCAGCAGCTTGGGCCCAGCTGTTCAAGGCAATCAGCCCCAGCATTTT
CASSLGPAVQGNQPQHF
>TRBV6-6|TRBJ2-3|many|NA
TGTGCCAGCAGTTACTCCCGGGCCAGAGGCACAGATACGCAGTATTTT
CASSYSRARGTDTQYF
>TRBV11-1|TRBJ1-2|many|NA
TGTGCCAGCAGCATAGCCGGAGGAAGCTACACCTTC
CASSIAGGSYTF
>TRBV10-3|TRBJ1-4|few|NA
TGTGCCATCAGTGACCAGGGGAGGGAAAAACTGTTTTTT
CAISDQGREKLFF